This TCR beta chain comes out of a study of blood T cell repertoires in COVID-19. As for the study in general: Donors in the United States, Italy and Spain gave samples during acute or convalescent COVID-19. T cells, B-cell-depleted T cells, or PBMCs provided the cDNA or gDNA that served as material.

This CDR3 has 12 residues. Germline V gene lookup returns CDR1 SGHDN and CDR2 FVKESK. Deletions cut 4 bases from V and 0 bases from J, with 4 bases between. In the authors' methods: Amplification from reference gene primers served as the basis for estimated nucleated cell counts. The protocol was immunoSEQ multiplex PCR, while the TCRdb copy is restricted to in-frame clones and leaves out a portion. V and J calls and clone size are given by that table; D and trimming were obtained from the DNA. The sample has roughly 100,000 clones; 84% are singletons. The receptor was isolated from a man in his forties or fifties with active or convalescent COVID-19. The genes are TRBV14 and TRBJ2-7; D remains ambiguous. Input material: peripheral blood. This chain's CDR3 is CASSRLSYEQYF. The DNA for the CDR3 is TGTGCCAGCAGCCGTCTCTCCTACGAGCAGTACTTC.